A selection of T cell receptor beta chains follows, all from one sample in a study of shared clonotypes between healthy human individuals. Generated by immunoSEQ multiplex PCR, the TCRdb table keeps only in-frame clones and is missing some. Of 500,000 or so clones listed, about 96% are singletons. The sequenced sample consisted of naive CD4+ T cells sorted from blood. The source of these receptors is a woman aged 30 to 39 in good health. Each CDR3 is given with its conserved first and last residue. Fields, in order: D gene, J gene, V gene, CDR3 protein. A D gene is named only where the DNA matches it firmly.

>TRBD1|TRBJ1-2|TRBV7-3
CASSRTGGGYGYTF
>TRBD2|TRBJ2-7|TRBV29-1
CSVGLAGGSEQYF
>-|TRBJ2-1|TRBV7-9
CASSLKLAGYNEQFF
>TRBD2|TRBJ2-4|TRBV2
CASAGENSAADF
>TRBD2|TRBJ2-1|TRBV7-9
CASSRGLAGLGEQFF
>TRBD2|TRBJ2-1|TRBV18
CASSPRLAGAENEQFF
>-|TRBJ1-1|TRBV11-3
CASSLFGSGDTEAFF
>-|TRBJ1-1|TRBV9
CASRGALNTEAFF
>-|TRBJ2-1|TRBV9
CASSEGGNNEQFF
>-|TRBJ2-1|TRBV15
CATGRTGSYNEQFF
>-|TRBJ1-1|TRBV2
CASSEVENTEAFF
>TRBD2|TRBJ2-5|TRBV5-1
CASSLASGTKTQYF
>-|TRBJ1-3|TRBV7-9
CASSLGYDSGNTIYF
>TRBD1|TRBJ1-5|TRBV28
CASWGQSWDMGNQPQHF
>-|TRBJ2-1|TRBV7-3
CASSSDGRNEQFF
>-|TRBJ2-3|TRBV6-5
CASSYEGTDTQYF
>-|TRBJ1-2|TRBV7-9
CASRPTDRYGYTF
>-|TRBJ1-3|TRBV5-1
CASSADGGVGNTIYF
>-|TRBJ1-5|TRBV5-1
CASSLEGESEPQHF
>-|TRBJ1-5|TRBV10-3
CAIRDTSNQPQHF
>-|TRBJ2-7|TRBV5-6
CASSLRPPGVEQYF
>TRBD1|TRBJ1-4|TRBV28
CASSLDRGTGNHATNEKLFF
>-|TRBJ1-2|TRBV27
CASSFGSGSGYTF
>-|TRBJ2-5|TRBV7-2
CASSRDKGETQYF
>TRBD1|TRBJ1-2|TRBV2
CASRPGQGSVGYTF